The clone carrying this TCR beta chain was seen more than once but under ten times. This entry belongs to a study of beta chain features in type 1 diabetes. The CDR3 covers 14 residues. Germline CDR1 and CDR2: MNHNY and SVGAGI (reference sequence). V was pared by 2 bases and J by 4 bases, with 9 bases between. Every bit of the isolated RNA underwent reverse transcription, so sequencing read expressed TCRB transcripts. Only in-frame clones appear in the TCRdb table, and some are missing; sequencing was by immunoSEQ multiplex PCR. In the table there are approximately 160,000 clones, around 8% of which are singletons.

J is TRBJ1-5 and V is TRBV6-6; the D gene is possibly TRBD1 (5 bases). Sequencing was done on a sample of central memory CD4+ T cells from blood. This TCR derives from a man aged 18 to 30 in good health. The CDR3: CASSYPQENQPQHF. CDR3 in DNA: TGTGCCAGCAGTTACCCACAGGAGAATCAGCCCCAGCATTTT.